These T cell receptor beta chains were read from a single sample in a study of response to subunit inactivated influenza vaccine. From the RT-PCR reads, TCRdb called clonotypes with MiXCR, one entry per CDR3 protein. The sample has about 180,000 distinct CDR3 sequences, about 9% seen once. The sample was non-naive T cells sorted from PBMCs, taken on the day of vaccination. The receptors come from a middle-aged man who received an inactivated influenza vaccine. Each CDR3 is given with its conserved first and last residue.

v_call: TRBV2
cdr3_aa: CASSAGTSGTDTQYF

v_call: TRBV28
cdr3_aa: CASRPGIAGGNEQFF

v_call: TRBV7-2
cdr3_aa: CASSLAVTNTEVFF

v_call: TRBV6-2/TRBV6-3
cdr3_aa: CASSYSRGRAGNEQFF

v_call: TRBV4-1
cdr3_aa: CASSQDQGTGFEKLFF

v_call: TRBV20-1
cdr3_aa: CSATRAPNTEAFF

v_call: TRBV4-1
cdr3_aa: CASSQLGTSYNEQFF

v_call: TRBV18
cdr3_aa: CASSPPVRATYEQYF

v_call: TRBV20-1
cdr3_aa: CSARPSQAGRYEQYF

v_call: TRBV6-1
cdr3_aa: CASSARRAGEQFF

v_call: TRBV5-6
cdr3_aa: CASSSPGDRGQSGYTF

v_call: TRBV29-1
cdr3_aa: CSVLVGGMDSPLHF

v_call: TRBV4-3
cdr3_aa: CASSPGFPEGAEAFF

v_call: TRBV7-9
cdr3_aa: CASSLRAGTRDTQYF

v_call: TRBV12-3/TRBV12-4
cdr3_aa: CASNKGTAWGPLDGYTF

v_call: TRBV9
cdr3_aa: CASSVGQGGLYNEQFF

v_call: TRBV15
cdr3_aa: CATSREPQGYEQYF

v_call: TRBV9
cdr3_aa: CASSQGLDEQFF

v_call: TRBV4-2
cdr3_aa: CASSQEGIGRANEQFF

v_call: TRBV24-1
cdr3_aa: CATSSGTALNQPQHF

v_call: TRBV5-1
cdr3_aa: CASSFAGRGNTIYF

v_call: TRBV27
cdr3_aa: CASSLRPWQFANEKLFF

v_call: TRBV20-1
cdr3_aa: CSARSPGDTQYF

v_call: TRBV5-1
cdr3_aa: CASGGGRAYEQYF

v_call: TRBV5-1
cdr3_aa: CASRLTGTTTGELFF

v_call: TRBV2
cdr3_aa: CASRPRGGADTQYF

v_call: TRBV7-9
cdr3_aa: CASAGMLGEAEQYF

v_call: TRBV20-1
cdr3_aa: CSARDLRSSGGYTF

v_call: TRBV7-2
cdr3_aa: CASSSAPQGANTGELFF

v_call: TRBV4-2
cdr3_aa: CASSQDKRGGYNEQFF

v_call: TRBV6-1
cdr3_aa: CASSEATGQRKQPQHF

v_call: TRBV20-1
cdr3_aa: CSAGGLTQYF

v_call: TRBV2
cdr3_aa: CASSVVAGAKNIQYF

v_call: TRBV7-9
cdr3_aa: CASSLRGHGEQYF

v_call: TRBV3-1
cdr3_aa: CASSQGLNEQFF

v_call: TRBV14
cdr3_aa: CASSWTGKFYEQYF

v_call: TRBV7-2
cdr3_aa: CASSPSQGHYEQYF

v_call: TRBV28
cdr3_aa: CASSLRARYYNEQFF

v_call: TRBV20-1
cdr3_aa: CSARVVGNEQYF

v_call: TRBV12-3/TRBV12-4
cdr3_aa: CASSHRGSDEQYF

v_call: TRBV7-2
cdr3_aa: CASSRMGVRETQYF

v_call: TRBV10-3
cdr3_aa: CAISESTALAGVGEQFF

v_call: TRBV5-6
cdr3_aa: CASSWSGGGTGELFF

v_call: TRBV20-1
cdr3_aa: CSARDRLSGASYEQYF

v_call: TRBV6-2/TRBV6-3
cdr3_aa: CASRTGTSASEQYF

v_call: TRBV4-3
cdr3_aa: CASSHDRLGNQPQHF

v_call: TRBV5-8
cdr3_aa: CASSSAYSGEQYF

v_call: TRBV20-1
cdr3_aa: CSARKLAGAANEQFF

v_call: TRBV4-3
cdr3_aa: CASSQDRGWSDEQFF

v_call: TRBV6-2/TRBV6-3
cdr3_aa: CASSINIPGAEAFF